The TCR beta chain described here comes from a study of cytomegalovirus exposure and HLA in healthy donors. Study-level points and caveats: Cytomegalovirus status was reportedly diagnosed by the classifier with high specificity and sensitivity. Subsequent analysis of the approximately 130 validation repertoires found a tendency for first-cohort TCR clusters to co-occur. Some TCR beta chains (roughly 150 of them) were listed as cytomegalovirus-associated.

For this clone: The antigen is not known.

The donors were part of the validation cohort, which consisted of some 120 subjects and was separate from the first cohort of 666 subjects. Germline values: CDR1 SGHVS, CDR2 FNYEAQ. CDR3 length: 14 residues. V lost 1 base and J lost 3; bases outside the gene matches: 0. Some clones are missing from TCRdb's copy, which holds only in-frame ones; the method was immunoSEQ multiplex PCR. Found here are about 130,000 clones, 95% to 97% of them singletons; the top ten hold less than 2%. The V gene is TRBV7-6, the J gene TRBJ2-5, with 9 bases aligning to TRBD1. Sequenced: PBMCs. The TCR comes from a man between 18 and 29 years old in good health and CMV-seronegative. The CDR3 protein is CASSLGDREETQYF. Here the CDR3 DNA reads TGTGCCAGCAGCTTAGGGGACAGGGAAGAGACCCAGTACTTC.